The present entry profiles one T cell receptor beta chain with its context. Its antigen is as yet unknown. The junction and the germline gene differ at one end; a read error may be behind it. These data belong to a study of T cell responses to AZD1222 COVID-19 vaccine. Generated by immunoSEQ multiplex PCR, the TCRdb table keeps only in-frame clones and is missing some. The table includes 90,000 to 120,000 clones, about 90% detected once. Doses given second, at about 4 or about 12 weeks, were pooled. The CDR3 totals 16 residues. Germline V gives CDR1 LGHNA, CDR2 YNFKEQ. General observations from the study: At baseline, seropositivity was found in only a handful of AZD1222 recipients. Spike-spanning, vaccine-associated CD4 TCRs were dominant at 160-218 and 743-854. A mostly white British donor set with more females was recruited, and clonal diversity was possibly underestimated.

The chain joins TRBV4-2 to TRBJ1-3; 10 bases are shared with TRBD1. This TCR came from an adult who received the AZD1222 COVID-19 vaccine. This material consisted of peripheral blood, taken 28 days after the second AZD1222 dose. CDR3 protein: CTSSQGTGASGNTIYF. CDR3 DNA: TGTACCAGCAGCCAAGGGACAGGGGCTTCTGGAAACACCATATATTTT.